The T cell receptor beta chain under discussion was sequenced for a study of sequential checkpoint blockade in melanoma. Study details: DNA from around 90 pretreatment tumor samples underwent TCRβ immunosequencing. After nivolumab or ipilimumab alone, around 24 patients had week-13 rebiopsies.

Study observations and caveats: In arm A, pretreatment tumor clonality was associated with response.

Using immunoSEQ multiplex PCR, the repertoire was profiled, and TCRdb retains in-frame clones only, with some absent. The table lists 5,500 or so clones, about two fifths of them singletons. Treatment given: randomized to nivolumab then ipilimumab (arm A) or the reverse (arm B). CDR1 LNHDA and CDR2 SQIVND come from the germline V gene (reference sequence). J gave up 1 base and V 5 bases, and 9 bases lay outside the gene matches. This CDR3 region has 18 residues. Notes on this clone: Its target is unknown.

This receptor was identified in a human donor with melanoma. The chain carries TRBV19 and TRBJ2-6; 9 nucleotides match TRBD1. The source material was tumor tissue (inferred from file names), sampled from a patient given nivolumab and ipilimumab in sequence. CDR3 sequence reads: CASSVNRGLISGANVLTF. Here the CDR3 DNA reads TGTGCCAGTAGTGTCAACAGGGGGCTAATATCTGGGGCCAACGTCCTGACTTTC.